The 22 T cell receptor beta chains presented below share a single source sample, sequenced in a study of neurological immune-mediated disorders. MiXCR was run by TCRdb on the 5' RACE reads, yielding one entry per CDR3 protein. The sample yields some 86,000 distinct CDR3 sequences, 2.5% to 3% seen once. Source material: PBMCs. Receptors were obtained from a young woman with multiple sclerosis.

This clonotype was recorded at least ten times. The V gene is TRBV12-3 or TRBV12-4, the J gene TRBJ2-3, with D unresolved. The CDR3 loop spans 14 amino acids. The V end was cut by 3 bases, the J end by 2 bases, with 9 bases between. CDR3 residues: CASSLEGITDTQYF. CDR3 DNA: TGTGCCAGCAGTTTGGAAGGGATCACAGATACGCAGTATTTT.

This clonotype was seen ten or more times. The gene calls are TRBV7-9 and TRBJ1-4; D remains unclear. There are 14 residues in the CDR3. Trimming shortened V by 4 bases and J by 6 bases, and 12 bases separated the two germline ends. Germline V gives CDR1 SEHNR, CDR2 FQNEAQ (reference sequence). CDR3 bases: TGTGCCAGCAGCTCAAGGGCCATGGATGAAAAACTGTTTTTT. It translates to CASSSRAMDEKLFF.

This clonotype was recorded many times. The V gene is TRBV29-1, the J gene TRBJ2-1; TRBD1 aligns across 7 bases. The CDR3 sequence is 13 residues long. Germline V gene sequence: CDR1 SQVTM, CDR2 ANQGSEA. Trimming removed 2 bases from V and 7 bases from J; junction bases left unmatched: 5. Here the CDR3 DNA reads TGCAGCGTTGAAAACTACAGGGGAAATGAGCAGTTCTTC. This gives the protein CSVENYRGNEQFF.

In its sample, this clonotype was seen many times. The V and J genes are TRBV7-9 and TRBJ2-1, with 10 bases aligning to TRBD2. The V and J ends lost 6 bases and 4 bases, in that order; junction bases with no gene match: 6. Looked up from germline, CDR1 is SEHNR and CDR2 is FQNEAQ (reference sequence). The CDR3 extends over 15 amino acids. The CDR3 here is CASRAVAGGYNEQFF. In DNA, the CDR3 is TGTGCCAGCAGGGCAGTAGCGGGGGGTTACAATGAGCAGTTCTTC.

This clonotype appeared many times. This rearrangement joins TRBV5-1 to TRBJ1-1; 7 bases map to TRBD1. J lost 5 bases, V lost 0 bases, and 7 bases had no gene match. Germline values: CDR1 SGHRS, CDR2 YFSETQ. CDR3 size: 15 residues. The DNA for the CDR3 is TGCGCCAGCAGCTTGGCCGATAGGACAGGTACTGAAGCTTTCTTT. As protein: CASSLADRTGTEAFF.

In its sample, this clonotype was seen many times. The rearrangement joins TRBV6-2 or TRBV6-3 to TRBJ2-2; D unresolved. Per germline, CDR1 MNHEY and CDR2 SVGEGT. The germline V and J ends were trimmed by 2 bases and 0 bases, with 16 bases remaining between them. The CDR3 totals 18 residues. CDR3 sequence: CASSYPRSVISNTGELFF. The CDR3 nucleotides read TGTGCCAGCAGTTACCCCCGGTCCGTTATATCGAACACCGGGGAGCTGTTTTTT.

Ten or more counts support this clonotype. The chain is built from TRBV4-3 and TRBJ2-3; D gene ambiguous. Trimming removed 0 bases from V and 2 bases from J, with 9 bases in between. Germline CDR1 and CDR2: LGHNA and YSLEER. This CDR3 is 15 amino acids long. DNA for the CDR3: TGCGCCAGCAGCCAAGATTCCCAATTCACAGATACGCAGTATTTT. Translating gives CASSQDSQFTDTQYF.

This clonotype was counted ten times or more. This chain joins TRBV9 and TRBJ2-2, with TRBD2 as a possible D gene (5 bases). Trimming took off 3 bases at V and 7 bases at J, with 16 bases between the two ends. The CDR3 contains 15 residues. Per germline, CDR1 SGDLS and CDR2 YYNGEE. CDR3 sequence reads: CASSERVYQDGELFF. The CDR3 nucleotides are TGTGCCAGCAGCGAGAGGGTCTACCAAGACGGGGAGCTGTTTTTT.

This clonotype appeared many times. The chain couples TRBV15 to TRBJ1-2; maybe TRBD1 (6 bases). Germline V gives CDR1 LNHNV, CDR2 YYDKDF (reference sequence). The CDR3 has 13 amino acids. Trimming took 0 bases from V and 10 from J, leaving 12 bases between them. The CDR3 DNA follows: TGTGCCACCAGCAGAGACCTAAACAGGGTCTACACCTTC. Its protein product is CATSRDLNRVYTF.

This clonotype was recorded at least ten times. The chain combines TRBV20-1 with TRBJ1-3; TRBD1 aligns across 8 bases. This CDR3 spans 14 amino acids. After removal of 1 base from V and 4 bases from J, the junction contained 3 bases not matched to a gene. Germline loops: CDR1 DFQATT, CDR2 SNEGSKA (reference sequence). The CDR3 region is CSARGTGRGNTIYF. The CDR3 DNA reads as TGCAGTGCTAGAGGGACAGGGAGAGGAAACACCATATATTTT.

In its sample, this clonotype was seen many times. The CDR3 sequence is CASRRTGVTPGNTIYF. The CDR3 DNA is TGTGCCAGCAGAAGGACAGGGGTAACCCCTGGAAACACCATATATTTT. The chain couples TRBV6-6 to TRBJ1-3; TRBD1 aligns across 9 bases. Germline V gene lookup returns CDR1 MNHNY and CDR2 SVGAGI (reference sequence). V trimming: 6 bases; J trimming: 2 bases; junction bases outside the gene matches: 8. There are 16 residues in the CDR3.

This clonotype came up many times. V gene TRBV11-2 combines with J gene TRBJ2-3, with TRBD1 matching over 8 bases. Trimming took 1 base from V and 2 from J; bases not matched to a gene: 17. The V gene's germline CDR1 is SGHAT and CDR2 FQNNGV. The CDR3 is 20 residues long. The CDR3 sequence is CASSLGAGTGFSRNTDTQYF. The CDR3 coding sequence is TGTGCCAGCAGCTTAGGGGCCGGGACAGGCTTCTCGCGGAACACAGATACGCAGTATTTT.

Many counts were recorded for this clonotype. CDR3 residues: CASTRLLPIGTEAFF. CDR3 sequence (DNA): TGTGCCAGCACCAGACTCCTACCTATTGGAACTGAAGCTTTCTTT. V and J are TRBV27 and TRBJ1-1; no clear D. The V gene lost 7 bases and the J gene lost 5 bases, with 20 bases spanning the gap. Per the germline V gene, CDR1 is MNHEY and CDR2 is SMNVEV (reference sequence). CDR3 length: 15 residues.

This clonotype was seen a few times. The genes are TRBV7-2 and TRBJ2-1; D gene unclear. Trimming stripped 5 bases from V and 6 bases from J, with 11 bases between. This CDR3 is 13 amino acids long. From germline, CDR1 is SGHTA and CDR2 FQGNSA. The CDR3 reads CASSRLTANEQFF. The CDR3 DNA follows: TGTGCCAGCAGCCGGTTGACGGCCAATGAGCAGTTCTTC.

This clonotype was recorded many times. This chain links TRBV7-9 with TRBJ2-7, with D perhaps matching TRBD2 (6 bases). Trimming pared 2 bases from V and 2 bases from J, leaving 16 bases between. The CDR3 runs to 16 residues. Germline assignment: CDR1 SEHNR and CDR2 FQNEAQ (reference sequence). This CDR3 reads CASSLWEAGWTYEQYF. In DNA, the CDR3 is TGTGCCAGCAGCTTATGGGAGGCAGGGTGGACCTACGAGCAGTACTTC.

This clonotype was counted ten times or more. The chain is built from TRBV20-1 and TRBJ2-3, with D hard to call. The CDR3 runs to 15 residues. V was trimmed by 3 bases and J by 1 base, leaving 14 bases between them. CDR1 is DFQATT, CDR2 SNEGSKA, per germline (reference sequence). Written as DNA, the CDR3 is TGCAGTGCTAGTAGGCCTTTTCGGGGCACAGATACGCAGTATTTT. Translating gives CSASRPFRGTDTQYF.

This clonotype showed up many times. This chain connects TRBV5-1 to TRBJ2-3; 8 nucleotides align to TRBD1. Germline lookup yields CDR1 SGHRS and CDR2 YFSETQ. The CDR3 loop spans 17 amino acids. The trim removed 0 bases at V and 1 base at J, leaving 7 bases unmatched. This CDR3 is CASSLGNPGGGTDTQYF. The CDR3 coding sequence is TGCGCCAGCAGCTTGGGGAACCCAGGGGGCGGCACAGATACGCAGTATTTT.

This clonotype has just a few counts. This rearrangement joins TRBV19 to TRBJ2-7, with a tentative D call TRBD1 (6 bases). CDR3 size: 14 residues. CDR1 is LNHDA, CDR2 SQIVND, per germline (reference sequence). Trimming left V 10 bases short and J 3 bases short, with 19 bases between. For the CDR3, the DNA is TGTGCCAACTTAGTCGAGGACAGTTACTACGAGCAGTACTTC. Protein: CANLVEDSYYEQYF.

In this sample, this clonotype turned up many times. The rearrangement joins TRBV29-1 to TRBJ1-1, with D perhaps matching TRBD1 (6 bases). V lost 5 bases, J lost 0 bases, and 13 bases lay in between. The CDR3 length is 14 residues. The germline CDR1 and CDR2 sequences are SQVTM and ANQGSEA. CDR3 nucleotides: TGCAGCGTTTTCCAAGGGGGGATGAACACTGAAGCTTTCTTT. Protein product: CSVFQGGMNTEAFF.

This clonotype was recorded at least ten times. This sequence joins TRBV20-1 and TRBJ2-7, with 7 bases identical to TRBD2. CDR3 length: 14 residues. Germline V lookup: CDR1 DFQATT, CDR2 SNEGSKA (reference sequence). Trimming removed 6 bases from V and 1 base from J; junction bases left unmatched: 9. The CDR3 bases are TGCAGTGCCGCCTCCGGGACTACATCCTACGAGCAGTACTTC. Translating it yields CSAASGTTSYEQYF.

This clonotype has ten or more counts. This chain joins TRBV11-2 and TRBJ1-1, with 8 bases identical to TRBD1. J gave up 1 base and V 2 bases, and 3 bases lay outside the gene matches. The CDR3 is made up of 15 amino acids. Germline V gene data show CDR1 as SGHAT and CDR2 as FQNNGV. The CDR3 sequence: CASSLQGARNTEAFF. As DNA, the CDR3 is TGTGCCAGCAGCTTACAGGGGGCTAGGAACACTGAAGCTTTCTTT.

This clonotype was counted many times. The chain carries TRBV20-1 and TRBJ2-7; D possibly corresponds to TRBD2 (6 bases). There are 14 residues in the CDR3. CDR1 is DFQATT and CDR2 is SNEGSKA in the germline V gene (reference sequence). V was shortened by 4 bases and J by 3 bases, with 16 bases between the two germline ends. CDR3 coding DNA: TGCAGTGCTACAGAACCGGGACTCAACTACGAGCAGTACTTC. Protein sequence: CSATEPGLNYEQYF.